This entry lists 8 T cell receptor beta chains sequenced from one sample in a study of cytomegalovirus exposure and HLA in healthy donors. The assay was immunoSEQ multiplex PCR, and TCRdb's table has in-frame clones only and misses some. This sample has fewer than 250,000 clones, with around 86% found just once. The specimen sequenced was PBMCs. The receptors were sampled from a young woman in good health and CMV-seronegative.

The V call is TRBV6-1, the J call TRBJ1-1; possibly TRBD1 for D (6 bases). Germline CDR1 reads MNHNS; CDR2 reads SASEGT. Trimming removed 11 bases from V and 11 bases from J, with 21 bases in between. The CDR3 has 12 residues. CDR3 loop: CAVLEGGRRAFF. The CDR3, as DNA: TGTGCCGTCTTAGAGGGGGGGCGCCGGGCTTTCTTT.

The chain is built from TRBV28 and TRBJ1-2; no clear D gene. V lost 8 bases and J lost 8, with 15 bases in between. Germline CDR1 MDHEN, CDR2 SYDVKM. The CDR3 loop spans 12 amino acids. The DNA for the CDR3 is TGTGCCAGCTGGTCCTCCGGAGGGGGCTACACCTTC. Translation gives CASWSSGGGYTF.

The chain links TRBV19 to TRBJ1-4; 7 bases match TRBD1. V trimming: 7 bases; J trimming: 3 bases; junction bases outside the gene matches: 8. Germline CDR1 reads LNHDA; CDR2 reads SQIVND (reference sequence). The CDR3 sequence is 15 residues long. The CDR3 sequence: CASKGAGKANEKLFF. CDR3 DNA sequence: TGTGCCAGTAAGGGGGCCGGAAAGGCTAATGAAAAACTGTTTTTT.

V gene TRBV29-1 combines with J gene TRBJ2-1; 7 bases agree with TRBD1. This CDR3 contains 13 residues. V trimming: 8 bases; J trimming: 0 bases; junction bases outside the gene matches: 4. Per germline, CDR1 SQVTM and CDR2 ANQGSEA. CDR3 nucleotides: TGCAGCCAAGGGACAGTCTCCTACAATGAGCAGTTCTTC. Residues: CSQGTVSYNEQFF.

This clone was counted a single time. This chain uses TRBV6-1 with TRBJ2-7; 9 bases fit TRBD1. From germline, CDR1 is MNHNS and CDR2 SASEGT. V shed 3 bases and J 0 bases; nucleotides not matched to a gene: 9. The CDR3 length is 17 residues. For the CDR3, the DNA is TGTGCCAGCAGTGATCCCTTTGGGACAGGGAACTCCTACGAGCAGTACTTC. Its protein is CASSDPFGTGNSYEQYF.

The chain links TRBV5-1 to TRBJ2-2; TRBD2 matches 8 bases. J lost 3 bases, V lost 0 bases, and 4 bases had no gene match. CDR3 length: 16 amino acids. CDR1 and CDR2 from the germline V gene are SGHRS and YFSETQ. CDR3 protein: CASSLDPSGYTGELFF. CDR3 nucleotide sequence: TGCGCCAGCAGCTTGGACCCTAGCGGGTACACCGGGGAGCTGTTTTTT.

This chain uses TRBV12-5 with TRBJ2-5; 8 bases are a match to TRBD2. The CDR3 length is 16 residues. V lost 6 bases to trimming and J lost 5 bases; unmatched junction nucleotides: 14. Germline V gene sequence: CDR1 LGHNT, CDR2 FRNRAP. CDR3 coding DNA: TGTGCTAGTGGGCCGACTCGGAGCGGGGGCCGGGAGACCCAGTACTTC. It specifies CASGPTRSGGRETQYF.

This clone was recorded once. The V call is TRBV19, the J call TRBJ1-5; a possible D gene is TRBD1 (6 bases). CDR1 and CDR2 (germline): LNHDA, SQIVND (reference sequence). CDR3 length equals 16 residues. Trimming removed 6 bases from V and 4 bases from J, with 19 bases in between. The CDR3 spells CASRSLLTGSNQPQHF. The CDR3 nucleotides are TGTGCCAGTAGGTCCCTCTTGACAGGCTCTAATCAGCCCCAGCATTTT.